This T cell receptor beta chain came from a study of relationships among human T cell subsets. Anti-CD25 beads selected CD4+CD25+ regulatory T cells from positively selected CD4+ cells. From mRNA, alpha and beta CDR3 regions were amplified using semiquantitative ARM-PCR. Exponential amplification used communal superprimers after tagged nested gene-specific primers in ARM-PCR. TCRdb re-called the multiplex PCR reads with MiXCR, one entry per CDR3 protein. The profile covers under 15,000 distinct CDR3 sequences, with 50% to 75% appearing a single time and 2.1% taken by the ten largest. The specimen sequenced was Tregs sorted from blood. The clonotype comes from a middle-aged man in good health.

The DNA for the CDR3 is TGTGCCAGGGGGACTAGCGGAAACACCGGGGAGCTGTTTTTT. Its protein is CARGTSGNTGELFF. The chain recombines TRBV7-9 with TRBJ2-2; TRBD2 aligns across 11 bases. The CDR3 is made up of 14 amino acids. Trimming at V came to 9 bases and at J to 2 bases, leaving 2 bases not matched to a gene. Germline values: CDR1 SEHNR, CDR2 FQNEAQ (reference sequence). Variable domain in full (rest from reference TRBV7-9 and TRBJ2-2): DTGVSQNPRHKITKRGQNVTFRCDPISEHNRLYWYRQTLGQGPEFLTYFQNEAQLEKSRLLSDRFSAERPKGSFSTLEIQRTEQGDSAMYLCARGTSGNTGELFFGEGSRLTVL.